This T cell receptor (beta chain) was identified in a study of CD8 T cells in Susac syndrome. Reverse transcription used roughly 0.5 to 1 ug RNA and random hexamers. Using its own MiXCR run on the immunoSEQ multiplex PCR reads, TCRdb lists one record per CDR3 protein. The sample carries a few hundred thousand distinct CDR3 sequences, about 94% recorded once. Germline loops: CDR1 MGHRA, CDR2 YSYEKL. The CDR3 has 14 residues. Trimming took off 2 bases at V and 3 bases at J, with 10 bases between the two ends. The specimen was CD4+ T cells from PBMCs. The TCR was taken from a human donor with multiple sclerosis. The chain joins TRBV4-1 to TRBJ1-2; tentatively, D is TRBD1 (6 bases). The CDR3 is CASSQKDRYYGYTF. CDR3 nucleotides: TGCGCCAGCAGCCAAAAGGACAGATACTATGGCTACACCTTC.